The sequence of this T cell receptor beta chain was determined in a study of siplizumab effects on memory and regulatory T cells. CDR1 SNHLY and CDR2 FYNNEI come from the germline V gene. V lost 3 bases and J 0 bases, leaving 11 bases between the germline ends. The CDR3 sequence is 15 residues long. Regarding this clone: What it binds is not known.

Here immunoSEQ multiplex PCR was the method, and the copy in TCRdb shows in-frame clones only, minus some. Of around 100,000 clones listed, about 94% are singletons. General observations from the study: It was not possible to assign a naive or memory phenotype to roughly 80-97% of proliferating CD4+ or CD8+ clones. In unstimulated cells, naive T cells appeared more diverse than memory T cells and seemed major alloresponse contributors.

The sequencing input was non-Treg CD4+ T cells sorted from blood. The clonotype was recovered from a human donor in good health. V is TRBV2 and J is TRBJ1-1; no definite D call. The chain's CDR3 is CASSDAGDMNTEAFF. DNA of the CDR3: TGTGCCAGCAGTGACGCCGGAGACATGAACACTGAAGCTTTCTTT.